Below are 19 T cell receptor beta chains sequenced from a single sample in a study of control samples from healthy donors and cancer patients. The table came from immunoSEQ multiplex PCR; TCRdb's copy has only in-frame clones and leaves some out. The sample carries approximately 40,000 clones, 65% to 85% recorded once. The sequenced material came from PBMCs. The origin of the receptors is a woman aged 55-69 years with lung cancer.

This rearrangement joins TRBV9 to TRBJ2-1, with 8 bases aligning to TRBD2. The V and J ends lost 3 bases and 5 bases, in that order; junction bases with no gene match: 7. The CDR3 loop spans 15 amino acids. CDR1 is SGDLS and CDR2 is YYNGEE in the germline V gene. The CDR3 sequence: CASSAGGVFNNEQFF. CDR3 in DNA: TGTGCCAGCAGCGCCGGGGGGGTCTTCAACAATGAGCAGTTCTTC.

The rearrangement uses TRBV9 and TRBJ1-6, with TRBD1 matching 7 bases. The CDR3 runs 15 residues. J gave up 7 bases and V 3 bases, and 7 bases lay outside the gene matches. Germline values: CDR1 SGDLS, CDR2 YYNGEE. CDR3 in DNA: TGTGCCAGCAGCGCCTCCGGGGACAGAAATTCACCCCTCCACTTT. Its protein product is CASSASGDRNSPLHF.

The chain links TRBV19 to TRBJ2-1, with 10 nucleotides matching TRBD1. The trim removed 3 bases at V and 7 bases at J, leaving 0 bases unmatched. The CDR3 extends over 13 amino acids. CDR1 LNHDA and CDR2 SQIVND come from the germline V gene (reference sequence). CDR3 DNA: TGTGCCAGTAGTATGGACAGGGGGAATGAGCAGTTCTTC. Encoded protein: CASSMDRGNEQFF. The variable domain in full, completed from reference TRBV19 and TRBJ2-1, reads DGGITQSPKYLFRKEGQNVTLSCEQNLNHDAMYWYRQDPGQGLRLIYYSQIVNDFQKGDIAEGYSVSREKKESFPLTVTSAQKNPTAFYLCASSMDRGNEQFFGPGTRLTVL.

The rearrangement links TRBV28 to TRBJ1-5; D not certain. V lost 6 bases and J 0 bases, leaving 3 bases between the germline ends. Germline loops: CDR1 MDHEN, CDR2 SYDVKM. The CDR3 runs 12 residues. CDR3 sequence: CASSYSNQPQHF. The DNA for the CDR3 is TGTGCCAGCAGCTATAGCAATCAGCCCCAGCATTTT.

V usage is TRBV6-5 and J usage is TRBJ2-7; D may be TRBD1 (6 bases). V lost 6 bases and J 4 bases, leaving 13 bases between the germline ends. The CDR3 covers 13 residues. Germline V gene data show CDR1 as MNHEY and CDR2 as SVGAGI. This chain's CDR3 is CASRGTIVYEQYF. DNA of the CDR3: TGTGCCAGCAGGGGGACAATAGTATACGAGCAGTACTTC.

This rearrangement joins TRBV27 to TRBJ1-2, with 8 bases fitting TRBD1. The germline V gene encodes CDR1 MNHEY and CDR2 SMNVEV (reference sequence). CDR3 size: 13 residues. V shed 4 bases, J shed 8 bases, and the junction held 6 bases outside the gene matches. The CDR3 sequence: CASSYDRGWGYTF. The CDR3 nucleotides read TGTGCCAGCAGTTACGACAGGGGCTGGGGCTACACCTTC.

This clone has just a few counts. This sequence joins TRBV7-9 and TRBJ2-5; D is perhaps TRBD1 or TRBD2 (6 bases each). Trimming took 5 bases from V and 4 from J, leaving 17 bases between them. CDR3 length: 15 residues. Germline CDR1 and CDR2: SEHNR and FQNEAQ (reference sequence). CDR3 sequence: CASSRTDAGRETQYF. The CDR3, as DNA: TGTGCCAGCAGCCGGACAGACGCGGGGCGAGAGACCCAGTACTTC.

This chain connects TRBV7-9 to TRBJ1-1; no definite D call. Deletions cut 1 base from V and 3 bases from J, with 6 bases between. The CDR3 totals 13 residues. Germline V lookup: CDR1 SEHNR, CDR2 FQNEAQ (reference sequence). CDR3 protein: CASSLVGYTEAFF. In DNA form, the CDR3 reads TGTGCCAGCAGCTTAGTCGGATACACTGAAGCTTTCTTT.

The chain couples TRBV7-8 to TRBJ2-3; 9 positions agree with TRBD2. Looked up from germline, CDR1 is SGHVS and CDR2 is FQNEAQ. This CDR3 is built from 16 residues. The V gene end was trimmed by 2 bases and the J gene end by 0 bases; junction bases not matched to a gene: 3. CDR3 in DNA: TGTGCCAGCAGCTTATGGGCGGGGGGGAGCACAGATACGCAGTATTTT. It codes for CASSLWAGGSTDTQYF.

In its sample, this clone was seen a few times. The same CDR3 arises from other DNA sequences in this sample as well. The V gene is TRBV5-1, the J gene TRBJ1-6, with 7 bases that match TRBD1. The trim removed 1 base at V and 5 bases at J, leaving 3 bases unmatched. The CDR3 length is 15 residues. The germline V gene encodes CDR1 SGHRS and CDR2 YFSETQ. CDR3 loop: CASSLTGDDNSPLHF. DNA for the CDR3: TGCGCCAGCAGCTTGACAGGGGACGATAATTCACCCCTCCACTTT.

V is TRBV7-2 and J is TRBJ1-5; unclear D gene. Looked up from germline, CDR1 is SGHTA and CDR2 is FQGNSA. Trimming left V 4 bases short and J 4 bases short, with 2 bases between. This CDR3 has 11 amino acids. CDR3: CASSSNQPQHF. DNA of the CDR3: TGTGCCAGCAGCTCGAATCAGCCCCAGCATTTT.

The chain links TRBV4-1 to TRBJ1-2, with a tentative D call TRBD1 (6 bases). Germline values: CDR1 MGHRA, CDR2 YSYEKL. The length of the CDR3 is 14 residues. With 1 base removed from V and 7 bases from J, the gap between germline ends came to 13 bases. The chain's CDR3 is CASSQAGTHIGYTF. The CDR3 coding sequence is TGCGCCAGCAGCCAAGCGGGGACACATATTGGCTACACCTTC.

V gene TRBV5-1 combines with J gene TRBJ2-2; D is uncertain. The CDR3 runs 14 residues. CDR1 SGHRS and CDR2 YFSETQ come from the germline V gene. V lost 0 bases and J 1 base, leaving 4 bases between the germline ends. CDR3 nucleotides: TGCGCCAGCAGCTTGGAGCGGAACACCGGGGAGCTGTTTTTT. It specifies CASSLERNTGELFF. The whole variable domain, filled in from reference TRBV5-1 and TRBJ2-2, reads KAGVTQTPRYLIKTRGQQVTLSCSPISGHRSVSWYQQTPGQGLQFLFEYFSETQRNKGNFPGRFSGRQFSNSRSEMNVSTLELGDSALYLCASSLERNTGELFFGEGSRLTVL.

This clone was counted a few times. The rearrangement joins TRBV20-1 to TRBJ1-3; no clear D gene. There are 11 residues in the CDR3. The germline CDR1 and CDR2 sequences are DFQATT and SNEGSKA (reference sequence). Trimming shortened V by 6 bases and J by 0 bases, and 3 bases separated the two germline ends. The CDR3 nucleotides read TGCAGTGCGGACTCTGGAAACACCATATATTTT. This sequence encodes CSADSGNTIYF.

The chain joins TRBV6-6 to TRBJ2-5; possibly TRBD2 for D (5 bases). This CDR3 comprises 13 residues. Trimming pared 7 bases from V and 5 bases from J, leaving 14 bases between. Germline V gene lookup returns CDR1 MNHNY and CDR2 SVGAGI (reference sequence). The CDR3 sequence is CASIPSGGETQYF. As DNA, the CDR3 is TGTGCCAGCATCCCCTCGGGCGGGGAGACCCAGTACTTC.

This rearrangement joins TRBV4-2 to TRBJ2-1; 8 bases agree with TRBD2. Germline V gene data show CDR1 as LGHNA and CDR2 as YNFKEQ. V shed 0 bases, J shed 2 bases, and the junction held 6 bases outside the gene matches. CDR3 size: 17 residues. DNA of the CDR3: TGTGCCAGCAGCCAAGAAGGGCCGGGGGGGCCCTACAATGAGCAGTTCTTC. This gives the protein CASSQEGPGGPYNEQFF.

The J gene is TRBJ2-1, the V gene TRBV5-1; 9 bases line up with TRBD2. In germline, CDR1 is SGHRS, CDR2 YFSETQ. The CDR3 is 15 residues long. Trimming took 4 bases from V and 6 from J; bases not matched to a gene: 8. CDR3 loop: CASSQREVGGNEQFF. The CDR3 nucleotides read TGCGCCAGCAGCCAGCGGGAGGTGGGGGGCAATGAGCAGTTCTTC.

The chain recombines TRBV10-3 with TRBJ2-2, with 9 bases matching TRBD1. The CDR3 loop spans 14 amino acids. Germline assignment: CDR1 ENHRY and CDR2 SYGVKD. The V segment lost 7 bases and the J segment 6 bases; nucleotides outside the gene matches: 6. CDR3: CAIIQDRGSGELFF. The CDR3 nucleotides read TGTGCCATCATCCAGGACAGGGGATCCGGGGAGCTGTTTTTT.

This chain uses TRBV6-6 with TRBJ2-7, with TRBD2 matching 8 bases. The germline CDR1 and CDR2 sequences are MNHNY and SVGAGI (reference sequence). The CDR3 consists of 14 residues. J gave up 6 bases and V 6 bases, and 10 bases lay outside the gene matches. CDR3 in DNA: TGTGCCAGCAGGGGTAGCGGGGCGGTTCCCGAGCAGTACTTC. Its translation: CASRGSGAVPEQYF.